The present T cell receptor beta chain was sequenced within a study of blood T cells in healthy people across ages. CDR3 length: 16 amino acids. Germline V gene sequence: CDR1 MGHRA, CDR2 YSYEKL. The V gene end was trimmed by 4 bases and the J gene end by 1 base; junction bases not matched to a gene: 4. In this sample, this clonotype turned up many times. Using a J-beta primer mix together with a sample-barcoded 5' primer, a second PCR was run for about 6 to 11 cycles. TCRdb independently ran MiXCR on the 5' RACE reads; one entry per CDR3 protein. The sample lists fewer than 950,000 distinct CDR3 sequences; around 36% were seen once.

Sequenced sample: blood. The TCR sequence derives from a man aged 18-30 years in good health. The chain combines TRBV4-1 with TRBJ2-5, with 12 bases matching TRBD2. CDR3 sequence: CASSLRLAGAQETQYF. The DNA for the CDR3 is TGCGCCAGCAGCCTACGACTAGCGGGAGCCCAAGAGACCCAGTACTTC.